These 8 T cell receptor beta chains were sequenced from one sample in a study of blood T cell repertoires in COVID-19. The data were produced by immunoSEQ multiplex PCR, yet TCRdb's version contains in-frame clones alone and is incomplete. The table includes around 310,000 clones, under 90% detected once. Input material: PBMCs or T cells enriched from blood (not recorded which). The receptors shown here come from a woman aged 25 to 45 who had recovered from COVID-19.

The genes are TRBV3-1 (or the pseudogene TRBV3-2) and TRBJ2-1; TRBD2 might be the D (5 bases). Trimming pared 1 base from V and 3 bases from J, leaving 19 bases between. The CDR3 contains 18 residues. Germline V gene data show CDR1 as LGHDT and CDR2 as YNNKEL (reference sequence). This CDR3 reads CASSQGLLGSGNYNEQFF. CDR3 in DNA: TGTGCCAGCAGCCAAGGACTCTTAGGCAGCGGCAACTACAATGAGCAGTTCTTC.

This chain links TRBV28 with TRBJ2-3; 7 bases are shared with TRBD1. CDR3 size: 15 residues. Per the germline V gene, CDR1 is MDHEN and CDR2 is SYDVKM. The V and J ends lost 8 bases and 3 bases, in that order; junction bases with no gene match: 11. The DNA for the CDR3 is TGTGCCAGCGGTGTGGGGGCAGGGGGTACAGATACGCAGTATTTT. Encoded protein: CASGVGAGGTDTQYF.

The genes are TRBV18 and TRBJ1-2, with D maybe TRBD1 (5 bases). Germline values: CDR1 KGHSH, CDR2 LQKENI. The CDR3 is made up of 18 amino acids. V was cut by 3 bases and J by 2 bases, with 22 bases left in between. The CDR3 DNA is TGTGCCAGCTCACCGCTCGGTTCGACGGGGACTATCAACTATGGCTACACCTTC. Encoded protein: CASSPLGSTGTINYGYTF.

The V gene is TRBV10-3, the J gene TRBJ1-1, with 9 bases fitting TRBD1. Trimming at V came to 6 bases and at J to 1 base, leaving 3 bases not matched to a gene. CDR1 and CDR2 from the germline V gene are ENHRY and SYGVKD. The CDR3 extends over 14 amino acids. Written as DNA, the CDR3 is TGTGCCATCAGGGGACAGGGACAGAACACTGAAGCTTTCTTT. Amino acid sequence: CAIRGQGQNTEAFF.

This clone has a handful of counts. This rearrangement joins TRBV2 to TRBJ1-3; 8 bases line up with TRBD1. This CDR3 region has 14 residues. Trimming at V came to 5 bases and at J to 7 bases, leaving 7 bases not matched to a gene. The germline gives CDR1 SNHLY, CDR2 FYNNEI. The CDR3 protein is CASSSDRAPNTIYF. Written as DNA, the CDR3 is TGTGCCAGCAGTTCGGACAGGGCCCCGAACACCATATATTTT. The variable domain in full, with the rest retrieved from reference TRBV2 and TRBJ1-3, is EPEVTQTPSHQVTQMGQEVILRCVPISNHLYFYWYRQILGQKVEFLVSFYNNEISEKSEIFDDQFSVERPDGSNFTLKIRSTKLEDSAMYFCASSSDRAPNTIYFGEGSWLTVV.

This chain joins TRBV29-1 and TRBJ1-4; D might be TRBD1 (6 bases). The V gene's germline CDR1 is SQVTM and CDR2 ANQGSEA. CDR3 length: 12 amino acids. V gave up 5 bases and J gave up 5 bases, with 9 bases separating them. The CDR3 region is CSVRTANEKLFF. DNA of the CDR3: TGCAGCGTTAGGACAGCAAATGAAAAACTGTTTTTT.

This clone was counted once. The CDR3 DNA is TGTGCCAGCAGTCCTGACCGACGGGTCTGGGGAGCATCTTCGCACGAGCAGTACTTC. It codes for CASSPDRRVWGASSHEQYF. J is TRBJ2-7 and V is TRBV27; perhaps TRBD2 as D (5 bases). The CDR3 runs to 19 residues. In germline, CDR1 is MNHEY, CDR2 SMNVEV (reference sequence). V dropped 5 bases and J dropped 5 bases, with 31 bases sitting between them.

The rearrangement uses TRBV29-1 and TRBJ2-2; 8 bases agree with TRBD2. V dropped 0 bases and J dropped 8; count of bases not matched to a gene: 17. Germline V lookup: CDR1 SQVTM, CDR2 ANQGSEA. The CDR3 runs to 18 residues. CDR3: CSVEDPPRSGRSSGELFF. The CDR3 DNA reads as TGCAGCGTTGAAGACCCTCCCAGGAGCGGGAGATCCTCAGGGGAGCTGTTTTTT.